This T cell receptor (beta chain) was sequenced during a study of T cells after yellow fever vaccination. General observations from the study: Post-booster repertoires contained most primary-vaccination clones again (approximately 97% CD4, roughly 90% CD8).

CDR3 size: 14 residues. Trimming shortened V by 0 bases and J by 7 bases, and 13 bases separated the two germline ends. TCRdb re-derived calls from the 5' RACE reads in MiXCR, one entry per CDR3 protein. The sample gives some 600,000 distinct CDR3 sequences, 9% to 15% of which show up once; more than 12% is in the top ten. This clonotype has more than one count but fewer than ten. Its antigen is undetermined. The source was PBMCs, collected on the day of the yellow fever booster vaccination. The clonotype was recovered from a man aged 25 to 45 who received the YFV17D yellow fever vaccine. The chain couples TRBV12-3 or TRBV12-4 to TRBJ2-7; D is possibly TRBD1 (6 bases). This chain's CDR3 is CASSLASFRGEQYF. CDR3 nucleotides: TGTGCCAGCAGTTTAGCCTCCTTTAGGGGGGAGCAGTACTTC.